This T cell receptor beta chain was obtained from a study of human T cells and chemical hapten exposure (dated by TCRdb to the early 2020s). At the level of the whole study: The libraries were sequenced as a pool, and the TCR yield per sample differed mostly because of small variations in library volumes within the pool. Each blood RNA sample was used to sequence both TCR alpha and TCR beta chains. This study followed changes in the peripheral blood TCR repertoire in vivo during primary and secondary sensitization of alopecia patients to the hapten diphenylcyclopropenone (DPC). Overall study outcomes, separate from this receptor: DPC sensitization did not change how many TCRs were above 1 in 1000 frequency, and no evidence was found of alterations in global repertoire structure. Repeated subsampling changed both the strength of the expansion versus patch-test correlation and the threshold at which that correlation became significant.

Unfractionated whole blood was collected in Tempus Blood RNA tubes, and total RNA was extracted from that blood. As TCR sequencing controls, five healthy volunteers were used, with blood taken at day 0, 2 weeks and 6 weeks. As to this clonotype: No antigen is known for it. Base quality data are lacking; no much larger clone is found one base away.

Libraries were prepared through 5' RACE. The instrument given in TCRdb is Illumina MiSeq. Library preparation attached unique molecular identifiers to individual cDNA molecules for quantitative, reproducible TCR counting. On the study's bioinformatics: Samples had a median of roughly 91,000 TCRs, with a range from roughly 20,000 to 690,600. V, J and CDR3 annotation of the TCR reads was performed with the Decombinator software suite. Every sample was subsampled to the same number of TCRs (28,000) for the PS versus PT1 abundance plots. TCRs were defined as expanded if absent before sensitization and observed at least eight times at the 2-week time point. TCRdb reworked the public reads: Q25 trimming with fastp, MiXCR clone assembly, productive beta chains retained. Every entry covers one CDR3 protein and lists the most common genes and DNA from its rows. The V and J calls and clone size come from TCRdb's table, not from the authors' own analysis. For this sample there are tens of thousands of distinct CDR3 sequences; about 7.7% appear just once. Roughly 2.4% of the sample is in the top ten clones.

This TCR was recovered from a male donor in good health.

The DNA sequence follows: TGTGCCAGCAGTTACTGGGAAAAACCAGGGGCCACTGAAGCTTTCTTT. Its translation reads: CASSYWEKPGATEAFF. Recombination linked TRBV6-2 or TRBV6-3 to TRBJ1-1; tentative D gene TRBD1, with 6 bases matching. Taken from the germline V gene, the CDR1 and CDR2 loops are MNHEY and SVGEGT. From the cysteine up to the phenylalanine, the CDR3 has a length of 16 residues. CDR3 DNA is the only sequence kept; it has 48 bases, read in frame from the first base. The trim is 1 base for V and 4 bases for J, with a gap of 16 bases between the germline ends.